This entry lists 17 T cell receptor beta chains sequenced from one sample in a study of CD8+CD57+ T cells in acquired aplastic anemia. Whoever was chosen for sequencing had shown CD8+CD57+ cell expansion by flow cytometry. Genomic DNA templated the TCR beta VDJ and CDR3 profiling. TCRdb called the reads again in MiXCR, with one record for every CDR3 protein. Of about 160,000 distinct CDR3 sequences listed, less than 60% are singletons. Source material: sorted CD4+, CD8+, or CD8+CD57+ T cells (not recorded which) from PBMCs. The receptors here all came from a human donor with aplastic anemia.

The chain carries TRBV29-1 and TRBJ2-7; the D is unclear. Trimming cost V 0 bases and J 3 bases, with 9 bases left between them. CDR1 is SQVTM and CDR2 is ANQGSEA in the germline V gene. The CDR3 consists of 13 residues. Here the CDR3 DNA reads TGCAGCGTTGAAGACGCGGTCGACTACGAGCAGTACTTC. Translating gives CSVEDAVDYEQYF.

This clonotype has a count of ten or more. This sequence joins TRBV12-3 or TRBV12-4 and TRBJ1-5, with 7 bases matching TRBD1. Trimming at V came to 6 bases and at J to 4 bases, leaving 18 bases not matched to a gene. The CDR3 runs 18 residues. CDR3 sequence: CASSYVAGTATLNQPQHF. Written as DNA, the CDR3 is TGTGCCAGCAGCTACGTCGCAGGGACAGCGACCTTAAATCAGCCCCAGCATTTT.

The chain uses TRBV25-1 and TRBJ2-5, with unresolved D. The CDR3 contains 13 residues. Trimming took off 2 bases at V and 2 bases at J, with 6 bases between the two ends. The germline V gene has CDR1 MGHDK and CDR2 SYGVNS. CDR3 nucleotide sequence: TGTGCCAGCAGTGAAGGACCTCAAGAGACCCAGTACTTC. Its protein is CASSEGPQETQYF.

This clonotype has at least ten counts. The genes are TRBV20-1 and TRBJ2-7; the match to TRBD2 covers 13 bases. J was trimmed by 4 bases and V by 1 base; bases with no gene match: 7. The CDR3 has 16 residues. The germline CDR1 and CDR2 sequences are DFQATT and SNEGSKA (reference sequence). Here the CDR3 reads CSARGLLAGGPYEQYF. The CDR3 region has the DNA TGCAGTGCTAGAGGTTTACTAGCGGGAGGGCCTTACGAGCAGTACTTC.

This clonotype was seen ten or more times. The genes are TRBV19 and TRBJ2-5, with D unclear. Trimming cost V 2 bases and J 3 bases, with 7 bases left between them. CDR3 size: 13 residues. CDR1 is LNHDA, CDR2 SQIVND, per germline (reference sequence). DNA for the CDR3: TGTGCCAGTAGTATATACGGCGAAGAGACCCAGTACTTC. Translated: CASSIYGEETQYF.

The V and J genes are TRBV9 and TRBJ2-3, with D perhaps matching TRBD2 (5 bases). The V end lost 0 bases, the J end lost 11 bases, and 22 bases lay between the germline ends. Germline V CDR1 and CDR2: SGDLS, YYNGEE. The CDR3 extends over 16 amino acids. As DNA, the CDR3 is TGTGCCAGCAGCGTAGACGAGGGAAGCTCCTACAATGAGCAGTATTTT. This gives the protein CASSVDEGSSYNEQYF.

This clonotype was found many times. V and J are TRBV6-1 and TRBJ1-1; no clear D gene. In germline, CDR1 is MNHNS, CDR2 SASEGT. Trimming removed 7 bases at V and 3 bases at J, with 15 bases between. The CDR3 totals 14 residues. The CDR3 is CASKFDGRDTEAFF. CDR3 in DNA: TGTGCCAGCAAGTTCGACGGGAGGGACACTGAAGCTTTCTTT.

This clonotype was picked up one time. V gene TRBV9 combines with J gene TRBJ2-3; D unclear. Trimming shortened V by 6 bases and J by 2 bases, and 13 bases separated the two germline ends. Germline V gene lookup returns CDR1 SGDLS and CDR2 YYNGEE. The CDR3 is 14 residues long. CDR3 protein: CASKPGEITDTQYF. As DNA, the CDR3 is TGTGCCAGCAAACCGGGCGAGATCACAGATACGCAGTATTTT.

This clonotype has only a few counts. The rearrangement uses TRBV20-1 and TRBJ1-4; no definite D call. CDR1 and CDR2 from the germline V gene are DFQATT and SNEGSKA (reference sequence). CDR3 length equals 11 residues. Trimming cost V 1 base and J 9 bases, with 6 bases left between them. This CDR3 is CSARVRQKLFF. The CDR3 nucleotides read TGCAGTGCTAGAGTTCGACAAAAACTGTTTTTT.

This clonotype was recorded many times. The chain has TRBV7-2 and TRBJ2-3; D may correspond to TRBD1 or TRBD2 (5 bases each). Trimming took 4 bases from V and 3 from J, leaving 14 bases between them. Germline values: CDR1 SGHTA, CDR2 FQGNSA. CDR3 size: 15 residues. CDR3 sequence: CASSSGTSFTDTQYF. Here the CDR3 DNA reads TGTGCCAGCAGCTCCGGGACCTCTTTTACAGATACGCAGTATTTT.

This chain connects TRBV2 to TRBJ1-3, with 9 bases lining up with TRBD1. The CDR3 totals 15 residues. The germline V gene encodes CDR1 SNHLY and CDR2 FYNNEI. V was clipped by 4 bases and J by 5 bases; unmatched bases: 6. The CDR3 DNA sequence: TGTGCCAGCAGTGTCGGGACAGGGAGTAGAAACACCATATATTTT. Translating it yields CASSVGTGSRNTIYF. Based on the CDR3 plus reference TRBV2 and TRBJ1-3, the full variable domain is EPEVTQTPSHQVTQMGQEVILRCVPISNHLYFYWYRQILGQKVEFLVSFYNNEISEKSEIFDDQFSVERPDGSNFTLKIRSTKLEDSAMYFCASSVGTGSRNTIYFGEGSWLTVV.

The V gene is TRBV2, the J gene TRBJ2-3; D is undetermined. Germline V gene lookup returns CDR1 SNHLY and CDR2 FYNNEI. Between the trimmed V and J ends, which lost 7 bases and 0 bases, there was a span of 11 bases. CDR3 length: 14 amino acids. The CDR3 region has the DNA TGTGCCAGCATCTCCAGCGAGAGCACAGATACGCAGTATTTT. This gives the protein CASISSESTDTQYF.

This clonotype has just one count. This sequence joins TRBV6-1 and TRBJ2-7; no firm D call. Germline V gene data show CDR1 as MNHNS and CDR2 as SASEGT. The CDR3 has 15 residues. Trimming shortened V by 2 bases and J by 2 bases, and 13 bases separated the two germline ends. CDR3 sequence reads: CASSEWGSGTYEQYF. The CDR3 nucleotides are TGTGCCAGCAGTGAATGGGGATCGGGTACCTACGAGCAGTACTTC.

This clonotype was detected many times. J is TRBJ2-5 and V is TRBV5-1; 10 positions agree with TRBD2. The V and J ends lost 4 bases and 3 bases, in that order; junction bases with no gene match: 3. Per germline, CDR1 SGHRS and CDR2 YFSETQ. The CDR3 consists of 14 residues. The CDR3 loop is CASSRTSGEETQYF. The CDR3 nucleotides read TGCGCCAGCAGCAGGACTAGCGGAGAAGAGACCCAGTACTTC. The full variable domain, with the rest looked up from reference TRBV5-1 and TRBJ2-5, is KAGVTQTPRYLIKTRGQQVTLSCSPISGHRSVSWYQQTPGQGLQFLFEYFSETQRNKGNFPGRFSGRQFSNSRSEMNVSTLELGDSALYLCASSRTSGEETQYFGPGTRLLVL.

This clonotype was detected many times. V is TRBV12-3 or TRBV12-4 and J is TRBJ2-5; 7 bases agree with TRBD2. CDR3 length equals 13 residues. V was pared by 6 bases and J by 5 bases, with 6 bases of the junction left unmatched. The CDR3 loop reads CASSPSGGETQYF. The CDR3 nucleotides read TGTGCCAGCAGCCCTAGCGGCGGCGAGACCCAGTACTTC.

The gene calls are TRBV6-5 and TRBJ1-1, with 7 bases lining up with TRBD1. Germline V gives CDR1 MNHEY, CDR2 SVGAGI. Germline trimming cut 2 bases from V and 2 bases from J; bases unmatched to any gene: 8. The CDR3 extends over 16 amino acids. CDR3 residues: CASSYRDSYSNTEAFF. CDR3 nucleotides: TGTGCCAGCAGTTACCGGGACAGCTATTCTAACACTGAAGCTTTCTTT.

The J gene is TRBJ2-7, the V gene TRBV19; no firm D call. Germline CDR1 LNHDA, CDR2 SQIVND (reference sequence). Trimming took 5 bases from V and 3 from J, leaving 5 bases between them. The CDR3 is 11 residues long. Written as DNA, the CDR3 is TGTGCCAGTAGTCAAGACTACGAGCAGTACTTC. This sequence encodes CASSQDYEQYF.